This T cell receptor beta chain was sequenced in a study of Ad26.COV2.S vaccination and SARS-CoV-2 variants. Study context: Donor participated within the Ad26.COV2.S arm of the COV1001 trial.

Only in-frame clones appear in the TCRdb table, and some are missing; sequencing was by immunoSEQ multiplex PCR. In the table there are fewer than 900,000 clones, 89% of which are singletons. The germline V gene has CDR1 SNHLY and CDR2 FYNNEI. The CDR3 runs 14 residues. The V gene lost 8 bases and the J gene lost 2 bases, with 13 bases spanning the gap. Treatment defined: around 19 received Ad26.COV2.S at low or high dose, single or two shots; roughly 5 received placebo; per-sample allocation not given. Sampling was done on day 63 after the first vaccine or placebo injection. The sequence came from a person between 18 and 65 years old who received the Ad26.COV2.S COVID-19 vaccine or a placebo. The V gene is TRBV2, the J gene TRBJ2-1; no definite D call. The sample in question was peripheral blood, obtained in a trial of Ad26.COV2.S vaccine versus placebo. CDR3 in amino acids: CASAWAEAYNEQFF. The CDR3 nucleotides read TGTGCCAGCGCCTGGGCAGAGGCCTACAATGAGCAGTTCTTC.